Listed below are T cell receptor beta chains from one sample, sequenced in a study of blood T cell repertoires in COVID-19. Profiled with immunoSEQ multiplex PCR; TCRdb holds only in-frame clones, not every one. This sample has about 83,000 clones, with roughly 80% found just once. What was sequenced was peripheral blood. The receptors come from a woman at least 80 years old with acute or convalescent COVID-19. The CDR3 runs from the conserved cysteine through the conserved F or W. The D gene is left open where the match is weak. Part of the rows lack a size; the others show once, few, many or a class for expanded clones.

>TRBJ2-5|TRBV6-4|13|-|-
TGTGCCAGCAGTGATGTGTTCGGGGAGACCCAGTACTTC
CASSDVFGETQYF
>TRBJ2-7|TRBV9|14|-|-
TGTGCCAGCAGCTACCGGGACAAGTCCTACGAGCAGTACTTC
CASSYRDKSYEQYF
>TRBJ1-1|TRBV30|14|-|-
TGTGCCTGGAAGTCTTGGGGAGGGGGCACTGAAGCTTTCTTT
CAWKSWGGGTEAFF
>TRBJ1-2|TRBV9|13|few|-
TGTGCCAGCAGCTCGGGGTACAACTATGGCTACACCTTC
CASSSGYNYGYTF
>TRBJ2-5|TRBV9|11|few|-
TGTGCCAGCAGCCCGGAAGAGACCCAGTACTTC
CASSPEETQYF
>TRBJ2-7|TRBV29-1|12|-|-
TGCAGCGTTGAAGAGCAGGGCCGCGAGCAGTACTTC
CSVEEQGREQYF
>TRBJ1-1|TRBV10-1|19|-|TRBD1
TGCGCCAGCAGTGAAAGTCGGGGGACAGGGGGTACCATGAACACTGAAGCTTTCTTT
CASSESRGTGGTMNTEAFF
>TRBJ2-2|TRBV19|15|few|TRBD1
TGTGCCAGTAGTTCAAAGGCAGGGGGCACCGGGGAGCTGTTTTTT
CASSSKAGGTGELFF
>TRBJ2-7|TRBV25-1|12|-|-
TGTGCCAGCAGGCTGGGGCCCTACGAGCAGTACTTC
CASRLGPYEQYF
>TRBJ1-3|TRBV4-2|14|-|-
TGTGCCAGCAGCCAATTTCAGACTGGAAACACCATATATTTT
CASSQFQTGNTIYF